The next 14 T cell receptor beta chains were all read from a single sample in a study of immune characterization of retroperitoneal liposarcoma. One entry per CDR3 protein results from TCRdb running MiXCR on the PCR reads. Of roughly 11,000 distinct CDR3 sequences in the sample, over 20% were seen once. The sequenced sample consisted of blood. These receptors came from a female donor with retroperitoneal liposarcoma.

Relative to its sample, this clonotype is medium-sized. The chain combines TRBV11-2 with TRBJ2-5, with 9 nucleotides matching TRBD1. Germline V gene sequence: CDR1 SGHAT, CDR2 FQNNGV. CDR3 length: 17 residues. The ends lost 5 bases at V and 10 bases at J; junction bases unmatched: 20. The CDR3 protein is CASSPGNRDRAQGSQYF. CDR3 DNA sequence: TGTGCCAGCAGCCCAGGGAACCGGGACAGGGCACAAGGGAGCCAGTACTTC.

This clonotype occurred many times. The chain combines TRBV6-1 with TRBJ1-2; D is uncertain. Trimming pared 10 bases from V and 4 bases from J, leaving 10 bases between. This CDR3 spans 11 amino acids. Germline lookup yields CDR1 MNHNS and CDR2 SASEGT. CDR3 DNA: TGTGCCACGGGCGAAGGCTATGGCTACACCTTC. Translation gives CATGEGYGYTF.

This clonotype came up a few times. The chain carries TRBV4-1 and TRBJ2-3; perhaps TRBD2 as D (6 bases). Trimming removed 3 bases at V and 4 bases at J, with 20 bases between. The CDR3 is made up of 17 amino acids. Germline values: CDR1 MGHRA, CDR2 YSYEKL. Written as DNA, the CDR3 is TGCGCCAGCAGCCATCACAGACTAGAATCATCTGCAGATACGCAGTATTTT. Its protein is CASSHHRLESSADTQYF.

This chain joins TRBV5-6 and TRBJ2-3; TRBD1 agrees at 7 bases. The CDR3 has 15 residues. Germline V gene sequence: CDR1 SGHDT, CDR2 YYEEEE. After removal of 0 bases from V and 4 bases from J, the junction contained 5 bases not matched to a gene. Here the CDR3 reads CASSLEGAGADTQYF. The CDR3 DNA follows: TGTGCCAGCAGCTTGGAGGGGGCAGGGGCAGATACGCAGTATTTT.

The sample holds a few counts of this clonotype. The DNA for the CDR3 is TGTGCCAGCAGTGAACTCACTGGACAGGGGGGGAATTCAGCTTTCTTT. Translation gives CASSELTGQGGNSAFF. The genes are TRBV6-1 and TRBJ1-1; 10 bases map to TRBD1. J gave up 10 bases and V 2 bases, and 13 bases lay outside the gene matches. The germline gives CDR1 MNHNS, CDR2 SASEGT. The CDR3 sequence is 16 residues long.

Within the sample, this clonotype is medium-sized. V gene TRBV6-1 combines with J gene TRBJ2-7; TRBD1 aligns across 8 bases. Germline CDR1 reads MNHNS; CDR2 reads SASEGT. Unmatched junction bases numbered 13, after V lost 6 bases and J lost 3 bases. The CDR3 consists of 16 residues. Here the CDR3 DNA reads TGTGCCAGCAGCAACACCCGCTACGACAGGGGCTACGAGCAGTACTTC. Its protein product is CASSNTRYDRGYEQYF.

This clonotype was observed many times. The rearrangement links TRBV11-3 to TRBJ2-1; 8 nucleotides line up with TRBD1. Germline V gene sequence: CDR1 SGHNT, CDR2 YENEEA. CDR3 size: 16 residues. The V and J ends lost 3 bases and 7 bases, in that order; junction bases with no gene match: 11. In DNA, the CDR3 is TGTGCCAGCAGCTTGACAGGGGTTGGGGGTTTGAATGAGCAGTTCTTC. It specifies CASSLTGVGGLNEQFF. Full variable domain (missing parts from reference TRBV11-3 and TRBJ2-1): EAGVVQSPRYKIIEKKQPVAFWCNPISGHNTLYWYLQNLGQGPELLIRYENEEAVDDSQLPKDRFSAERLKGVDSTLKIQPAELGDSAVYLCASSLTGVGGLNEQFFGPGTRLTVL.

This clonotype was recorded a few times. The chain joins TRBV27 to TRBJ2-1, with D tentatively TRBD1 (5 bases). V was shortened by 9 bases and J by 1 base, with 28 bases between the two germline ends. The CDR3 extends over 19 amino acids. Germline CDR1 MNHEY, CDR2 SMNVEV (reference sequence). CDR3 DNA: TGTGCCAGTTCAGGGATTAGGATACCTTTTTCGTTGTCCTACAATGAGCAGTTCTTC. Amino acids: CASSGIRIPFSLSYNEQFF.

The V and J genes are TRBV6-1 and TRBJ2-5, with 15 bases fitting TRBD2. Matching the DNA end better, TRBJ2-1 makes the J call doubtful. The CDR3 loop spans 15 amino acids. Germline CDR1 and CDR2: MNHNS and SASEGT. The CDR3 spells CASSGTSGGAETQFF. The CDR3 nucleotides are TGTGCCAGCAGTGGGACTAGCGGGGGGGCAGAGACCCAGTTCTTC.

The chain carries TRBV27 and TRBJ1-2; D gene unclear. This CDR3 has 14 residues. CDR1 and CDR2 (germline): MNHEY, SMNVEV (reference sequence). Trimming cost V 5 bases and J 2 bases, with 12 bases left between them. DNA of the CDR3: TGTGCCAGCAGTCCCCGGACGGTAAACTATGGCTACACCTTC. It yields the protein CASSPRTVNYGYTF.

In its sample, this clonotype ranks as medium-sized. The rearrangement joins TRBV12-3 or TRBV12-4 to TRBJ2-5; 14 bases align to TRBD2. The CDR3 loop spans 17 amino acids. V gave up 6 bases and J gave up 0 bases; unmatched junction bases: 6. The CDR3 spells CASRPGLAGEYQETQYF. The CDR3 DNA is TGTGCCAGCAGGCCGGGACTAGCGGGAGAGTACCAAGAGACCCAGTACTTC.

This clonotype showed up many times. This chain links TRBV6-1 with TRBJ2-5, with 10 nucleotides matching TRBD1. The end of the DNA fits TRBJ2-7 better, so the J call may be wrong. The CDR3 covers 15 residues. Germline loops: CDR1 MNHNS, CDR2 SASEGT. The CDR3 region is CASSVARQGAYEQYF. In DNA, the CDR3 is TGTGCCAGCAGTGTTGCGAGACAGGGGGCTTACGAGCAGTACTTC.

This clonotype was recorded a few times. CDR3: CASSARDRGLRETQYF. DNA of the CDR3: TGTGCCAGCAGCGCCCGGGACAGGGGGCTAAGGGAGACCCAGTACTTC. The chain employs TRBV6-1 and TRBJ2-5; 12 bases map to TRBD1. Per germline, CDR1 MNHNS and CDR2 SASEGT. Unmatched junction bases numbered 10, after V lost 6 bases and J lost 5 bases. There are 16 residues in the CDR3.

The chain links TRBV5-1 to TRBJ2-5; TRBD1 might be the D (6 bases). The CDR3 extends over 16 amino acids. The germline V and J ends were trimmed by 0 bases and 5 bases, with 17 bases remaining between them. CDR1 is SGHRS, CDR2 YFSETQ, per germline. The CDR3: CASSLAGTQASETQYF. CDR3 coding DNA: TGCGCCAGCAGCTTGGCCGGGACACAAGCATCGGAGACCCAGTACTTC. The variable domain in full, completed from reference TRBV5-1 and TRBJ2-5, reads KAGVTQTPRYLIKTRGQQVTLSCSPISGHRSVSWYQQTPGQGLQFLFEYFSETQRNKGNFPGRFSGRQFSNSRSEMNVSTLELGDSALYLCASSLAGTQASETQYFGPGTRLLVL.